This T cell receptor (beta chain) was sequenced in a study of Siglec-9 on CD8 T cells in melanoma (dated by TCRdb to between 2018 and 2020). Context from the whole study: The study examined the expression of Siglec-9 on CD8+ T cells and how Siglec-9 regulates T cells within the melanoma tumor microenvironment. General findings and caveats noted by the study authors: Siglec-9 was reported to mark and regulate an effector memory CD8+ T-cell subset that appeared to accumulate within melanoma tumors.

Concerning this clone: Which antigen it targets is not known. Base quality data are lacking; no much larger clone is found one base away.

Clipping removes 3 bases from V and 5 bases from J, with 7 as the unmatched junction base count. The germline V gene supplies CDR1 SGDLS and CDR2 YYNGEE. The CDR3 contains 15 residues, cysteine and phenylalanine counted. Here the CDR3 DNA is all that survives: 45 bases in frame from base 1. The library was produced with the immunoSEQ multiplex PCR assay. The clones in this table, taken by TCRdb from immuneACCESS, are in-frame only. Not every clone is retained; where verified, under half of the shortfall comes from an unresolved V gene, and the cause of the rest is unknown. Here the sample has 25,000 to 30,000 clones; 75% to 90% occur a single time. The top ten constitute approximately 6% of the sample.

Input material: Siglec-9- CD8+ T cells sorted from blood. What the cell subset or site label conveys for this sample: CD8 T cells lacking Siglec-9. The TCR comes from a human donor in good health. The V and J genes are TRBV9 and TRBJ2-5; the central 10 bases match TRBD1. The nucleotide sequence reads TGTGCCAGCAGCGCCCCCGGACAGGGGGGGGAGACCCAGTACTTC. Its translation reads: CASSAPGQGGETQYF.